The 5 T cell receptor beta chains below come from one sample, sequenced in a study of blood T cell repertoires in COVID-19. Assay: immunoSEQ multiplex PCR; the TCRdb copy retains only in-frame clones and omits some. This table holds a few hundred thousand clones, 70% to 90% found once. Sequencing was carried out using PBMCs or T cells enriched from blood (not recorded which). Source of these receptors: a woman between 50 and 59 years old who had recovered from COVID-19.

The rearrangement uses TRBV5-6 and TRBJ2-7; 8 nucleotides match TRBD2. Germline assignment: CDR1 SGHDT and CDR2 YYEEEE. V lost 1 base and J lost 2; bases outside the gene matches: 17. The CDR3 consists of 19 residues. The DNA for the CDR3 is TGTGCCAGCAGCTTGTTAGGTGTCAAGAGGGGACTAGAAACCTACGAGCAGTACTTC. This encodes CASSLLGVKRGLETYEQYF.

The chain has TRBV7-9 and TRBJ2-2; tentatively, D is TRBD2 (6 bases). The germline CDR1 and CDR2 sequences are SEHNR and FQNEAQ (reference sequence). The CDR3 spans 15 residues. Trimming took off 7 bases at V and 2 bases at J, with 14 bases between the two ends. The CDR3 DNA reads TGTGCCAGCACTACCCTGGGACTTAACACCGGGGAGCTGTTTTTT. It yields the protein CASTTLGLNTGELFF.

This clone was counted once. This chain connects TRBV10-3 to TRBJ1-1, with 11 bases lining up with TRBD1. Germline values: CDR1 ENHRY, CDR2 SYGVKD. V trimming: 9 bases; J trimming: 8 bases; junction bases outside the gene matches: 8. The CDR3 covers 13 residues. The CDR3 loop reads CAIKDGTGGEAFF. The DNA of the CDR3 is TGTGCCATTAAAGACGGGACAGGGGGAGAAGCTTTCTTT.

The V gene is TRBV28, the J gene TRBJ2-7, with 8 bases fitting TRBD2. From germline, CDR1 is MDHEN and CDR2 SYDVKM. J gave up 7 bases and V 6 bases, and 5 bases lay outside the gene matches. This CDR3 spans 12 amino acids. CDR3: CASSPSGGEQYF. CDR3 in DNA: TGTGCCAGCAGCCCTTCGGGGGGGGAGCAGTACTTC.

The chain couples TRBV28 to TRBJ1-2, with D uncertain. The CDR3 covers 11 residues. Germline CDR1 reads MDHEN; CDR2 reads SYDVKM. The germline V and J ends were trimmed by 4 bases and 10 bases, with 10 bases remaining between them. DNA of the CDR3: TGTGCCAGCAGTTCCCTCCCTTACTACACCTTC. Encoded protein: CASSSLPYYTF.